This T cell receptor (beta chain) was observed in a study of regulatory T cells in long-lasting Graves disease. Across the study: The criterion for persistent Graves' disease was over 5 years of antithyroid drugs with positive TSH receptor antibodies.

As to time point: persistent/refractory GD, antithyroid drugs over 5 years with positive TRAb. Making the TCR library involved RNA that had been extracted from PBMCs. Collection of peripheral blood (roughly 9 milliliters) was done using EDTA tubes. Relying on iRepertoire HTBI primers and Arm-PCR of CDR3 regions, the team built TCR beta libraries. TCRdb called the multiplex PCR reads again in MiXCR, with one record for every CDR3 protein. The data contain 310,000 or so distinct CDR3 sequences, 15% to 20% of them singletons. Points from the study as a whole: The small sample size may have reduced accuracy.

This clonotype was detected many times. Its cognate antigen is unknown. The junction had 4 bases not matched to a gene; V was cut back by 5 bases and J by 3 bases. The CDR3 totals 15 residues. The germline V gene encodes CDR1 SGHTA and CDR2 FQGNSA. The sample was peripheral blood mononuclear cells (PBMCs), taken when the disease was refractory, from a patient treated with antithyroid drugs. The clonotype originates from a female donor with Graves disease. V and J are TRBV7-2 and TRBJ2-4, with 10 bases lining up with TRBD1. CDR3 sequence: CASSHRDRGKNIQYF. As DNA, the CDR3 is TGTGCCAGCAGCCACCGGGACAGGGGCAAAAACATTCAGTACTTC. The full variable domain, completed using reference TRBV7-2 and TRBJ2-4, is GAGVSQSPSNKVTEKGKDVELRCDPISGHTALYWYRQSLGQGLEFLIYFQGNSAPDKSGLPSDRFSAERTGGSVSTLTIQRTQQEDSAVYLCASSHRDRGKNIQYFGAGTRLSVL.